This T cell receptor (beta chain) was recovered during a study of lymphopenia after photon versus proton radiotherapy. Study results and caveats: Better survival with proton therapy was suggested as possible, not demonstrated.

With regard to this clone: What it recognizes is unknown.

The CDR3 runs 14 residues. After removal of 4 bases from V and 7 bases from J, the junction contained 5 bases not matched to a gene. Per germline, CDR1 SGDLS and CDR2 YYNGEE. This table comes from immunoSEQ multiplex PCR, and its TCRdb copy is limited to in-frame clones, with some not included. This sample carries around 150,000 clones, approximately 86% of them seen once, and the ten largest clones take less than 6%. The clonotype comes from a man between 50 and 59 years old with gastric cancer. The material was peripheral blood, obtained from a patient treated with photon-based radiotherapy. The chain uses TRBV9 and TRBJ2-2; 9 nucleotides match TRBD1. The CDR3 DNA sequence: TGTGCCAGCAGCACCGACAGGGGGTACGGGGAGCTGTTTTTT. Protein: CASSTDRGYGELFF.